These 3 T cell receptor beta chains came from one sample sequenced in a study of T cell responses to AZD1222 COVID-19 vaccine. This table comes from immunoSEQ multiplex PCR, and its TCRdb copy is limited to in-frame clones, with some not included. The sample has 95,000 to 150,000 clones; approximately 88% are singletons. Sequenced material: peripheral blood, taken on day 0 of AZD1222 vaccination. The receptors stem from an adult in good health.

The V gene is TRBV27, the J gene TRBJ1-5, with TRBD1 identical over 10 bases. Trimming took 6 bases from V and 4 from J; bases not matched to a gene: 6. The CDR3 is 15 residues long. CDR1 MNHEY and CDR2 SMNVEV come from the germline V gene (reference sequence). The CDR3 is CASSSGTGANQPQHF. The CDR3 DNA reads TGTGCCAGCAGCAGTGGGACAGGGGCAAATCAGCCCCAGCATTTT.

This chain joins TRBV11-2 and TRBJ2-5; tentative D call: TRBD1 (5 bases). CDR3 length: 14 residues. V lost 5 bases to trimming and J lost 1 base, with 11 bases between them. From germline, CDR1 is SGHAT and CDR2 FQNNGV. CDR3 residues: CASSDGHPQETQYF. The CDR3 nucleotides read TGTGCCAGCAGCGATGGACATCCCCAAGAGACCCAGTACTTC.

The chain links TRBV19 to TRBJ1-1, with D possibly TRBD1 on 6 matching bases. Germline values: CDR1 LNHDA, CDR2 SQIVND (reference sequence). The CDR3 is 14 residues long. V was trimmed by 7 bases and J by 1 base, leaving 13 bases between them. This chain's CDR3 is CASTPVGQNTEAFF. CDR3 bases: TGTGCCAGTACCCCGGTGGGACAGAACACTGAAGCTTTCTTT. Based on the CDR3 plus reference TRBV19 and TRBJ1-1, the full variable domain is DGGITQSPKYLFRKEGQNVTLSCEQNLNHDAMYWYRQDPGQGLRLIYYSQIVNDFQKGDIAEGYSVSREKKESFPLTVTSAQKNPTAFYLCASTPVGQNTEAFFGQGTRLTVV.